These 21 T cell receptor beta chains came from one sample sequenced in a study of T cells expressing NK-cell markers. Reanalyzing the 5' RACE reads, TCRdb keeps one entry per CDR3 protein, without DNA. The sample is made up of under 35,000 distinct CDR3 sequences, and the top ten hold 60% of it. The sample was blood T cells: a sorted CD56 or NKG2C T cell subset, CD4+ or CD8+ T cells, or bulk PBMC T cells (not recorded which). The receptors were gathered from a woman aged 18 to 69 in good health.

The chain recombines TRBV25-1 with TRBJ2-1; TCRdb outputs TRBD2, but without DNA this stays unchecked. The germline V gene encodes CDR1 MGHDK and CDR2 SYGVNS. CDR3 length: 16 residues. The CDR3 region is CASSDGGGAWGNEQFF.

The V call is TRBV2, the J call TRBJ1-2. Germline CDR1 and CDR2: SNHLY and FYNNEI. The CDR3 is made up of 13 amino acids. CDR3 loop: CASIYRSNYGYTF.

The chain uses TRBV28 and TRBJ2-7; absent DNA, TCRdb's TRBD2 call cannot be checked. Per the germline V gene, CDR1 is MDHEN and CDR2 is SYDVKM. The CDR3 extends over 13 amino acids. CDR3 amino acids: CASSSSGAYEQYF.

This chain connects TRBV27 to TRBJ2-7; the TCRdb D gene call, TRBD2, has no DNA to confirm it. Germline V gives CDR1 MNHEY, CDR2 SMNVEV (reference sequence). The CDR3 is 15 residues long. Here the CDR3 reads CASSLSGTSGGEQYF.

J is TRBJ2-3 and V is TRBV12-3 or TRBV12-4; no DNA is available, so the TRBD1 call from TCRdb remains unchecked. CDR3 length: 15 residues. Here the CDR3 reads CASSLLGGNTDTQYF.

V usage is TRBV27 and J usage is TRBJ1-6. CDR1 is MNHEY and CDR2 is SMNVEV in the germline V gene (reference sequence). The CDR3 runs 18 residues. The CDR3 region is CASSLSGSQNSYNSPLHF.

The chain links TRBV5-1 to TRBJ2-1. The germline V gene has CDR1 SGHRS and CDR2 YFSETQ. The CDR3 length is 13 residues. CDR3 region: CASSWVERNEQFF.

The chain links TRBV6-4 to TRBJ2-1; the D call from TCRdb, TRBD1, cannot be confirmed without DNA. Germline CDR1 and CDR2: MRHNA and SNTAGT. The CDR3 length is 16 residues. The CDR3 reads CASSATPGQGANEQFF.

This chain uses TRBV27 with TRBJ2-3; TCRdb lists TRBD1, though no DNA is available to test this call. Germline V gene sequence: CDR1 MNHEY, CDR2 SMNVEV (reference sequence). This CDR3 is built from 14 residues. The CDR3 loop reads CASRPDRGKNTQYF.

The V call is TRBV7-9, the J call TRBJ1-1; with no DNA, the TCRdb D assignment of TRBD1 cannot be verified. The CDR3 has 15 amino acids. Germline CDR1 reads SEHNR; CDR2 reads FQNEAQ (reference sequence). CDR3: CASSLVLGADTEAFF. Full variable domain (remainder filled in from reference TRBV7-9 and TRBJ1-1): DTGVSQNPRHKITKRGQNVTFRCDPISEHNRLYWYRQTLGQGPEFLTYFQNEAQLEKSRLLSDRFSAERPKGSFSTLEIQRTEQGDSAMYLCASSLVLGADTEAFFGQGTRLTVV.

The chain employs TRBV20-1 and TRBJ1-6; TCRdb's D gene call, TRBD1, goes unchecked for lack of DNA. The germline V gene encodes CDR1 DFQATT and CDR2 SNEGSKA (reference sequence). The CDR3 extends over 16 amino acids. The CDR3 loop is CSAVGYRGLRNSPLHF.

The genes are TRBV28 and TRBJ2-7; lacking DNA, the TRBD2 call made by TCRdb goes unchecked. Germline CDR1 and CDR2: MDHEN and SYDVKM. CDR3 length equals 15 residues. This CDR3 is CASSLTRTSGYEQYF.

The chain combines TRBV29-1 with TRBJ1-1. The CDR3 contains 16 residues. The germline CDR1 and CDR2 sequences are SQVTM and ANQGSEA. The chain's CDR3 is CSVGTAYGSRSAEAFF.

The CDR3 loop is CATSDRGGYNEQFF. This chain links TRBV24-1 with TRBJ2-1; TCRdb indicates TRBD1, and absent DNA this call remains unverified. This CDR3 has 14 residues. Germline lookup yields CDR1 KGHDR and CDR2 SFDVKD.

CDR3 residues: CASSSEGDTEAFF. The chain combines TRBV7-9 with TRBJ1-1; there is no DNA to check the TCRdb D call of TRBD1. The CDR3 is 13 amino acids. Germline CDR1 SEHNR, CDR2 FQNEAQ (reference sequence).

CDR3 in amino acids: CASSTTAGQLYEQYF. The chain employs TRBV12-3 or TRBV12-4 and TRBJ2-7; TCRdb names TRBD1, which stays unverified in the absence of DNA. CDR3 length: 15 amino acids.

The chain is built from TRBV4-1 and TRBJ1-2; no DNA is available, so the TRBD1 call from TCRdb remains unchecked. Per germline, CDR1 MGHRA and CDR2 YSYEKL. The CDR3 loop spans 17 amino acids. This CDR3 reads CASSRRGQGSFNYGYTF.

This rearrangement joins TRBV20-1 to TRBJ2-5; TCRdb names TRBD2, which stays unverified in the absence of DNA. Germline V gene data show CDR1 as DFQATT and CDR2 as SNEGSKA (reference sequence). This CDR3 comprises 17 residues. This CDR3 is CSARDLGAHEVLETQYF.

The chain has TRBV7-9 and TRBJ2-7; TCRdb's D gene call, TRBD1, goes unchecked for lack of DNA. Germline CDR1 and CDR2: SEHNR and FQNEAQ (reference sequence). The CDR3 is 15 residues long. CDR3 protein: CASSSSRGTLYEQYF.

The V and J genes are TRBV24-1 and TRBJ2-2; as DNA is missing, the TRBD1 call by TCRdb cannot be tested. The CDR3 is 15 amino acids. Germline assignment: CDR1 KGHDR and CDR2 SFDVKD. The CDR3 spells CATRAGTGNTGELFF.

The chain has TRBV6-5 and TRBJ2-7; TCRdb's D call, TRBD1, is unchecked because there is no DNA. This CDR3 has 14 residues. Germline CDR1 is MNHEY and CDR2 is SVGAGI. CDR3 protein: CASSYGSGGYEQYF.